The 8 T cell receptor beta chains below were found in one sample sequenced in a study of blood T cell repertoires in COVID-19. TCRdb's copy holds only in-frame clones and misses some; the assay was immunoSEQ multiplex PCR. The sample lists about 58,000 clones, about 91% seen once, with approximately 14% in the top ten. Sequencing used peripheral blood. These receptors originate from a woman aged 60 to 75 with active COVID-19.

The V call is TRBV19, the J call TRBJ2-1, with 15 nucleotides matching TRBD2. This CDR3 region has 15 residues. The V gene's germline CDR1 is LNHDA and CDR2 SQIVND (reference sequence). V shed 3 bases and J 10 bases; nucleotides not matched to a gene: 4. Here the CDR3 DNA reads TGTGCCAGTAGTATCACCGGACTAGCGGGGGGGGAGCAGTTCTTC. Protein: CASSITGLAGGEQFF.

The V gene is TRBV12-3 or TRBV12-4, the J gene TRBJ1-2; TRBD1 is a possible D gene (5 bases). CDR3 length: 13 residues. V shed 4 bases and J shed 0 bases, with 6 bases lying between them. CDR3 residues: CASSSTANYGYTF. CDR3 coding DNA: TGTGCCAGCAGTTCGACAGCTAACTATGGCTACACCTTC.

This sequence joins TRBV6-4 and TRBJ1-6, with TRBD1 matching 11 bases. Germline CDR1 is MRHNA and CDR2 is SNTAGT. The CDR3 totals 15 residues. V lost 3 bases to trimming and J lost 9 bases; unmatched junction nucleotides: 4. CDR3 protein: CASSERTGGRSPLHF. DNA of the CDR3: TGTGCCAGCAGTGAGAGGACAGGGGGCCGTTCACCCCTCCACTTT.

The chain combines TRBV5-1 with TRBJ1-1, with 8 nucleotides matching TRBD1. Trimming removed 4 bases from V and 1 base from J; junction bases left unmatched: 9. The CDR3 extends over 16 amino acids. Germline values: CDR1 SGHRS, CDR2 YFSETQ. The CDR3 is CASSPRSGTGNTEAFF. In DNA, the CDR3 is TGCGCCAGCAGCCCCCGTTCGGGGACAGGGAACACTGAAGCTTTCTTT.

As DNA, the CDR3 is TGTGCCAGCAAGGGTCAGGCGACTATCAACAATCAGCCCCAGCATTTT. This encodes CASKGQATINNQPQHF. The V and J genes are TRBV2 and TRBJ1-5; no reliable D call. Trimming removed 7 bases at V and 3 bases at J, with 19 bases between. Germline CDR1 SNHLY, CDR2 FYNNEI. This CDR3 has 16 amino acids.

The chain has TRBV6-2 or TRBV6-3 and TRBJ2-5, with TRBD2 matching over 15 bases. The V and J ends lost 5 bases and 4 bases, in that order; junction bases with no gene match: 14. CDR1 MNHEY and CDR2 SVGEGT come from the germline V gene. The CDR3 totals 19 residues. The CDR3, as DNA: TGTGCCAGCAGTATCCCCGGGGGGACTAGCGGGGGGCGGAGAGAGACCCAGTACTTC. Translation gives CASSIPGGTSGGRRETQYF.

This clone was seen only once. The genes are TRBV7-9 and TRBJ1-4, with a possible D match to TRBD1 (6 bases). The CDR3 covers 15 residues. Germline lookup yields CDR1 SEHNR and CDR2 FQNEAQ (reference sequence). With 2 bases removed from V and 8 bases from J, the gap between germline ends came to 15 bases. The DNA for the CDR3 is TGTGCCAGCAGCTTAATTGGGGGCCCGGGGGAAAAACTGTTTTTT. Protein product: CASSLIGGPGEKLFF.

The chain recombines TRBV7-9 with TRBJ2-3; D not resolved. Germline V gene sequence: CDR1 SEHNR, CDR2 FQNEAQ (reference sequence). V lost 5 bases and J lost 6, with 9 bases in between. The CDR3 consists of 12 residues. CDR3 residues: CASSPNADTQYF. The DNA for the CDR3 is TGTGCCAGCAGCCCTAACGCGGATACGCAGTATTTT.